This T cell receptor (beta chain) was retrieved from a study of blood T cells in healthy people across ages. This clonotype was observed at least ten times. The antigen is undetermined. Study-level results: It was held that the diversity estimates obtained from one million T cells were underestimates.

A second PCR, run for roughly 7 to 12 cycles, used a sample-barcoded 5' primer plus a J-beta primer mix. Per sample, CDR3-containing paired-end reads numbered at least 3 million. TCRdb reprocessed the 5' RACE reads via MiXCR and lists one record per CDR3 protein. The sample lists about 670,000 distinct CDR3 sequences; 40% to 50% were seen once. Material for sequencing was blood. This TCR was sampled from a man older than 75 in good health.

CDR3 nucleotide sequence: TGCGCCAGCAGCCCTCCAGGCGAAGAGACCCAGTACTTC. Translating gives CASSPPGEETQYF. The rearrangement uses TRBV5-1 and TRBJ2-5; unclear D gene. The V and J ends lost 4 bases and 3 bases respectively, with 10 bases between them. The CDR3 is 13 amino acids. The germline gives CDR1 SGHRS, CDR2 YFSETQ.